These 19 T cell receptor beta chains share one sample of origin, sequenced in a study of T cells in narcolepsy. The table came from immunoSEQ multiplex PCR; TCRdb's copy has only in-frame clones and leaves some out. This sample has more than 20,000 clones, with about 82% found just once. Sample: memory (CD45RA-) CD4+ T cells from blood. These receptors originate from a human donor in good health.

The chain couples TRBV10-3 to TRBJ2-1, with 7 bases matching TRBD2. Trimming at V came to 0 bases and at J to 8 bases, leaving 4 bases not matched to a gene. The V gene's germline CDR1 is ENHRY and CDR2 SYGVKD. This CDR3 is built from 14 residues. The CDR3 nucleotides read TGTGCCATCAGTGAGTCGACGGGGGGATATGAGCAGTTCTTC. As protein: CAISESTGGYEQFF.

This rearrangement joins TRBV11-2 to TRBJ2-7, with 9 nucleotides matching TRBD2. Trimming at V came to 5 bases and at J to 2 bases, leaving 10 bases not matched to a gene. Germline CDR1 SGHAT, CDR2 FQNNGV. The CDR3 is made up of 16 amino acids. The CDR3, as DNA: TGTGCCAGCAGCCCACGGCGAGTAGCGGGAGCCTACGAGCAGTACTTC. Its protein is CASSPRRVAGAYEQYF.

The CDR3 here is CASSLTLGQGASYEQYF. CDR3 DNA sequence: TGTGCCAGCAGTCTGACGTTGGGACAGGGGGCCTCCTACGAGCAGTACTTC. The rearrangement uses TRBV27 and TRBJ2-7; 12 bases align to TRBD1. Germline assignment: CDR1 MNHEY and CDR2 SMNVEV (reference sequence). This CDR3 comprises 17 residues. Trimming removed 5 bases from V and 0 bases from J; junction bases left unmatched: 8.

This rearrangement joins TRBV7-9 to TRBJ2-7; no definite D call. This CDR3 has 16 residues. Germline lookup yields CDR1 SEHNR and CDR2 FQNEAQ (reference sequence). Deletions cut 1 base from V and 3 bases from J, with 16 bases between. This chain's CDR3 is CASSLEGLSPDYEQYF. The CDR3 DNA follows: TGTGCCAGCAGCTTAGAAGGCCTCTCGCCCGACTACGAGCAGTACTTC. Drawing the rest from reference TRBV7-9 and TRBJ2-7, the complete variable domain is DTGVSQNPRHKITKRGQNVTFRCDPISEHNRLYWYRQTLGQGPEFLTYFQNEAQLEKSRLLSDRFSAERPKGSFSTLEIQRTEQGDSAMYLCASSLEGLSPDYEQYFGPGTRLTVT.

The chain links TRBV6-1 to TRBJ1-6; TRBD1 aligns across 11 bases. The CDR3 runs 16 residues. Per germline, CDR1 MNHNS and CDR2 SASEGT. V shed 2 bases, J shed 10 bases, and the junction held 7 bases outside the gene matches. The CDR3 loop is CASSELPGQGESPLHF. The CDR3 bases are TGTGCCAGCAGTGAACTCCCGGGACAGGGGGAGTCACCCCTCCACTTT.

The chain joins TRBV12-5 to TRBJ2-2; D perhaps matches TRBD1 (7 bases). Trimming cost V 9 bases and J 4 bases, with 15 bases left between them. The CDR3 totals 14 residues. The germline V gene has CDR1 LGHNT and CDR2 FRNRAP. The CDR3 nucleotides are TGTGCTAGCCAGGAGGGGGCTGGCACCGGGGAGCTGTTTTTT. Translating it yields CASQEGAGTGELFF. Drawing the rest from reference TRBV12-5 and TRBJ2-2, the complete variable domain is DARVTQTPRHKVTEMGQEVTMRCQPILGHNTVFWYRQTMMQGLELLAYFRNRAPLDDSGMPKDRFSAEMPDATLATLKIQPSEPRDSAVYFCASQEGAGTGELFFGEGSRLTVL.

Only a few counts were recorded for this clone. The junction shows a germline mismatch at one end, possibly a read error. The chain links TRBV7-8 to TRBJ2-1, with D unclear. This CDR3 region has 12 residues. CDR1 is SGHVS and CDR2 is FQNEAQ in the germline V gene. CDR3 DNA: TGTGCCAGCAGCTTAGCCTATAATGAGCAGTTCTTC. Translation gives CASSLAYNEQFF. Full variable domain (rest looked up from reference TRBV7-8 and TRBJ2-1): GAGVSQSPRYKVAKRGQDVALRCDPISGHVSLFWYQQALGQGPEFLTYFQNEAQLDKSGLPSDRFFAERPEGSVSTLKIQRTQQEDSAVYLCASSLAYNEQFFGPGTRLTVL.

The gene calls are TRBV4-1 and TRBJ2-5; D might be TRBD2 (6 bases). CDR3 length equals 14 residues. V was trimmed by 4 bases and J by 3 bases, leaving 12 bases between them. Germline V gives CDR1 MGHRA, CDR2 YSYEKL. CDR3 region: CASSPTWGEETQYF. CDR3 DNA sequence: TGCGCCAGCAGCCCTACGTGGGGGGAAGAGACCCAGTACTTC.

The gene calls are TRBV4-3 and TRBJ2-1; the match to TRBD1 covers 7 bases. CDR3 length: 16 amino acids. The J segment lost 5 bases and the V segment lost 0 bases, leaving 7 bases of the junction unmatched. The germline CDR1 and CDR2 sequences are LGHNA and YSLEER. CDR3 sequence: CASSQEVQGNNNEQFF. The CDR3 DNA reads as TGCGCCAGCAGCCAAGAGGTACAGGGGAACAACAATGAGCAGTTCTTC.

The V and J genes are TRBV5-5 and TRBJ1-3; D is unclear. V dropped 0 bases and J dropped 0 bases, with 7 bases sitting between them. The CDR3 length is 15 residues. Germline V lookup: CDR1 SGHKS, CDR2 YYEKEE (reference sequence). CDR3 protein: CASSLAPYSGNTIYF. The CDR3 nucleotides read TGTGCCAGCAGCTTGGCGCCATACTCTGGAAACACCATATATTTT.

The chain is built from TRBV7-2 and TRBJ1-1; D unresolved. The CDR3 has 15 residues. Germline assignment: CDR1 SGHTA and CDR2 FQGNSA. Trimming removed 1 base at V and 1 base at J, with 10 bases between. CDR3 loop: CASSLGGRQNTEAFF. The CDR3 nucleotides are TGTGCCAGCAGCTTAGGTGGCAGACAGAACACTGAAGCTTTCTTT.

This clone has only one observation. This chain joins TRBV6-1 and TRBJ2-7; 9 bases map to TRBD2. V gave up 4 bases and J gave up 5 bases; unmatched junction bases: 15. The CDR3 is 17 residues long. CDR1 and CDR2 from the germline V gene are MNHNS and SASEGT. The CDR3 is CASSGARGSGRSHEQYF. CDR3 bases: TGTGCCAGCAGTGGAGCCAGAGGTAGCGGGAGAAGCCACGAGCAGTACTTC.

This chain links TRBV6-5 with TRBJ1-5; D may be TRBD1 (6 bases). The CDR3 length is 14 residues. The ends were cut back, 8 bases at V and 0 bases at J, with 11 bases in the middle. Germline V lookup: CDR1 MNHEY, CDR2 SVGAGI. CDR3 nucleotide sequence: TGTGCCAGCGCGGGGGCGGTTAGCAATCAGCCCCAGCATTTT. Residues: CASAGAVSNQPQHF.

This chain links TRBV5-5 with TRBJ1-1; perhaps TRBD1 as D (5 bases). From germline, CDR1 is SGHKS and CDR2 YYEKEE (reference sequence). Trimming left V 5 bases short and J 4 bases short, with 15 bases between. This CDR3 spans 14 amino acids. DNA of the CDR3: TGTGCCAGCAGTCGGGACCATAGTAGCACTGAAGCTTTCTTT. Amino acids: CASSRDHSSTEAFF.

V gene TRBV6-6 combines with J gene TRBJ2-7; D gene uncertain. Germline-derived CDR1 and CDR2 are MNHNY and SVGAGI (reference sequence). V was cut by 6 bases and J by 0 bases, with 15 bases left in between. This CDR3 region has 15 residues. CDR3 residues: CASSRPTWSSYEQYF. In DNA, the CDR3 is TGTGCCAGCAGCCGACCCACTTGGAGCTCCTACGAGCAGTACTTC.

The rearrangement links TRBV29-1 to TRBJ1-3; 10 bases agree with TRBD1. The CDR3 is 16 amino acids. Looked up from germline, CDR1 is SQVTM and CDR2 is ANQGSEA. Germline trimming cut 6 bases from V and 0 bases from J; bases unmatched to any gene: 8. The DNA of the CDR3 is TGCAGCGTCGAAACCGGGACAGGGGTCTCTGGAAACACCATATATTTT. Its protein is CSVETGTGVSGNTIYF.

This sequence joins TRBV6-1 and TRBJ2-3; D might be TRBD2 (6 bases). CDR1 is MNHNS and CDR2 is SASEGT in the germline V gene. The CDR3 runs 14 residues. Trimming took 5 bases from V and 13 from J, leaving 22 bases between them. Here the CDR3 reads CASSRRDRTLDEYF. In DNA form, the CDR3 reads TGTGCCAGCAGTCGGCGGGACCGCACGCTTGACGAGTATTTT.

The count of this clone is one. The chain couples TRBV7-2 to TRBJ1-2, with a possible D match to TRBD1 (5 bases). Between the trimmed V and J ends, which lost 2 bases and 8 bases, there was a span of 15 bases. The CDR3 totals 14 residues. From germline, CDR1 is SGHTA and CDR2 FQGNSA. CDR3 region: CASSLFVAGSGYTF. CDR3 nucleotide sequence: TGTGCCAGCAGCTTATTCGTGGCAGGGTCCGGCTACACCTTC.

The chain uses TRBV6-1 and TRBJ2-3; D ambiguous. The length of the CDR3 is 13 residues. Germline V gene sequence: CDR1 MNHNS, CDR2 SASEGT. The V end was cut by 7 bases, the J end by 3 bases, with 11 bases between. The CDR3 DNA reads TGTGCCAGCACGTCGACCGGTACAGATACGCAGTATTTT. Encoded protein: CASTSTGTDTQYF.